These T cell receptor beta chains were read from a single sample in a study of T cells in tumors after PD-1 blockade. Some clones are missing from TCRdb's copy, which holds only in-frame ones; the method was immunoSEQ multiplex PCR. The sample yields about 63,000 clones, over 65% seen once. This material consisted of PBMCs, taken after anti-PD-1 treatment. Every receptor here comes from a human donor with basal cell carcinoma. Both conserved end residues are part of each CDR3. The D gene is left open where the match is weak. Where a row states a size, it is once, few, many or the class of an expanded clone; other rows omit it.

v_call,clone_size,d_call,j_call,cdr3_aa,cdr3_nt
TRBV7-9,.,TRBD1,TRBJ2-7,CASSLVYGTGNEQYF,TGTGCCAGCAGCTTAGTTTATGGGACAGGTAACGAGCAGTACTTC
TRBV6-6,.,.,TRBJ2-3,CASSPPGPTTDTQYF,TGTGCCAGCAGTCCCCCGGGCCCTACCACAGATACGCAGTATTTT
TRBV19,.,.,TRBJ1-2,CASTSTRGRGADGYTF,TGTGCCAGTACCTCCACTAGGGGCAGGGGAGCGGATGGCTACACCTTC
TRBV7-9,.,TRBD1,TRBJ1-5,CASSLDPLRGRGQPQHF,TGTGCCAGCAGCTTAGACCCCTTGAGGGGGCGAGGTCAGCCCCAGCATTTT
TRBV10-2,.,.,TRBJ2-7,CASSPSRTDSYEQYF,TGCGCCAGCAGTCCCTCCCGGACTGACTCCTACGAGCAGTACTTC
TRBV6-5,.,.,TRBJ1-1,CASSYSVAITEAFF,TGTGCCAGCAGTTACTCGGTGGCCATTACTGAAGCTTTCTTT
TRBV10-3,.,TRBD1,TRBJ1-2,CAISRQGNGYTF,TGTGCCATCAGTCGACAGGGGAACGGCTACACCTTC
TRBV3-1/TRBV3-2,.,.,TRBJ1-5,CASSQRTTDQPQHF,TGTGCCAGCAGCCAGAGGACGACAGATCAGCCCCAGCATTTT
TRBV30,.,TRBD2,TRBJ2-3,CAWNLASGGTDTQYF,TGTGCCTGGAACCTGGCTAGCGGGGGTACGGATACGCAGTATTTT
TRBV7-8,.,TRBD2,TRBJ2-5,CASSSPGLAGGEETQYF,TGTGCCAGCAGCTCCCCGGGACTAGCGGGGGGAGAAGAGACCCAGTACTTC
TRBV5-4,.,.,TRBJ2-5,CASSAAQETQYF,TGTGCCAGCAGCGCAGCTCAAGAGACCCAGTACTTC
TRBV28,.,.,TRBJ1-3,CASWTANSGNTIYF,TGTGCCAGCTGGACGGCCAACTCTGGAAACACCATATATTTT
TRBV6-1,few,.,TRBJ1-1,CASSEEDPQWVNTEAFF,TGTGCCAGCAGTGAAGAAGACCCTCAGTGGGTGAACACTGAAGCTTTCTTT
TRBV5-5,.,.,TRBJ2-1,CASSNYNEQFF,TGTGCCAGCAGCAATTACAATGAGCAGTTCTTC
TRBV4-1,.,TRBD2,TRBJ2-1,CASSQDLARGEQFF,TGCGCCAGCAGCCAAGATCTGGCGCGGGGGGAGCAGTTCTTC
TRBV12-5,.,.,TRBJ1-1,CASGLVSRGMNTEAFF,TGTGCTAGTGGTTTAGTCTCCCGGGGGATGAACACTGAAGCTTTCTTT
TRBV18,once,.,TRBJ2-2,CASSPGQNTGELFF,TGTGCCAGCTCACCGGGACAGAACACCGGGGAGCTGTTTTTT
TRBV10-3,few,.,TRBJ1-2,CAIKFSASSGYTF,TGTGCCATCAAATTCTCTGCTTCAAGTGGCTACACCTTC
TRBV4-2,.,TRBD2,TRBJ2-7,CASSQANSGGLGQYF,TGTGCCAGCAGCCAAGCAAATAGCGGGGGTTTAGGGCAGTACTTC
TRBV28,.,TRBD2,TRBJ2-5,CASRQSGRETQYF,TGTGCCAGCAGACAAAGCGGGAGGGAGACCCAGTACTTC
TRBV24-1,once,TRBD1,TRBJ2-3,CATGQEVTDTQYF,TGTGCCACCGGACAGGAGGTTACAGATACGCAGTATTTT
TRBV7-6,few,.,TRBJ2-2,CASSLAGNTGELFF,TGTGCCAGCAGCTTAGCGGGGAACACCGGGGAGCTGTTTTTT
TRBV6-5,once,.,TRBJ1-3,CASGSGNTIYF,TGTGCCAGCGGCTCTGGAAACACCATATATTTT
TRBV5-1,.,.,TRBJ1-2,CASSLEEGSGYTF,TGCGCCAGCAGCTTAGAGGAGGGAAGCGGCTACACCTTC
TRBV5-1,.,.,TRBJ2-1,CASRKSGNEQFF,TGCGCCAGCAGAAAATCTGGAAATGAGCAGTTCTTC
TRBV27,.,TRBD1,TRBJ2-7,CASSFGTGSYEQYF,TGTGCCAGCAGTTTCGGGACAGGTTCCTACGAGCAGTACTTC
TRBV27,few,.,TRBJ1-6,CASSKRTEYNSPLHF,TGTGCCAGCAGTAAACGGACGGAGTATAATTCACCCCTCCACTTT
TRBV28,.,TRBD1,TRBJ2-7,CASSLGTGRTYEQYF,TGTGCCAGCAGTTTAGGGACAGGACGAACCTACGAGCAGTACTTC
TRBV29-1,.,.,TRBJ2-3,CSVEPRGGHTQYF,TGCAGCGTTGAACCCCGAGGTGGCCATACGCAGTATTTT
TRBV21-1,.,.,TRBJ2-7,CASSKEGGFHEQYF,TGTGCCAGCAGCAAAGAAGGAGGGTTTCACGAGCAGTACTTC
TRBV10-3,medium-sized,.,TRBJ1-2,CAISESNRGTNYGYTF,TGTGCCATCAGTGAGTCGAATCGGGGGACTAACTATGGCTACACCTTC
TRBV30,.,.,TRBJ1-3,CAWSVAGGAGGNTIYF,TGTGCCTGGAGTGTAGCGGGGGGCGCAGGAGGAAACACCATATATTTT
TRBV5-8,.,.,TRBJ1-2,CASSPGRGNYGYTF,TGTGCCAGCAGCCCTGGGAGAGGAAACTATGGCTACACCTTC
TRBV27,few,.,TRBJ2-2,CASSLWVSGELFF,TGTGCCAGCAGTTTATGGGTGTCCGGGGAGCTGTTTTTT
TRBV16,few,.,TRBJ1-1,CASSHTVNTEAFF,TGTGCCAGCAGCCATACAGTGAACACTGAAGCTTTCTTT
TRBV12-3/TRBV12-4,.,TRBD2,TRBJ2-5,CASRRGVGETQYF,TGTGCCAGCAGGCGGGGGGTCGGGGAGACCCAGTACTTC
TRBV24-1,.,.,TRBJ1-1,CATSDPRTENTEAFF,TGTGCCACCAGTGATCCTCGGACGGAAAACACTGAAGCTTTCTTT
TRBV27,.,TRBD1,TRBJ1-6,CASTTVTGANNSPLHF,TGTGCCAGCACCACTGTGACAGGGGCTAATAATTCACCCCTCCACTTT